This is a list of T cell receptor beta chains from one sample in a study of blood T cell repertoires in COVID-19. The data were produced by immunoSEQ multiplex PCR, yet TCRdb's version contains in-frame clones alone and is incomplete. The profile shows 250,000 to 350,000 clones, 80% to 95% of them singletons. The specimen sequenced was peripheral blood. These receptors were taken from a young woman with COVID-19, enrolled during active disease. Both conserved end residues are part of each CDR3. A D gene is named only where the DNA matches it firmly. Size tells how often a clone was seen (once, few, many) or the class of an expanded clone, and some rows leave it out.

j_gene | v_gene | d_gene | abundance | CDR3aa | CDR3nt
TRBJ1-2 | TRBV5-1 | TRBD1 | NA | CASSTGGYGYTF | TGCGCCAGCAGTACAGGGGGGTATGGCTACACCTTC
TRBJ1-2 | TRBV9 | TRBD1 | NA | CASMRTGSNYGYTF | TGTGCCAGCATGCGGACAGGGAGTAACTATGGCTACACCTTC
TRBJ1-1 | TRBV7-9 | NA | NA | CASSLGEADEAFF | TGTGCCAGCAGCTTAGGTGAGGCAGATGAAGCTTTCTTT
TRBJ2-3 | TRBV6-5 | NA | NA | CATSLMGGTDTQYF | TGTGCCACCTCCCTAATGGGAGGCACAGATACGCAGTATTTT
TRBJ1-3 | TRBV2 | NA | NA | CASRDGAGNTIYF | TGTGCCAGCAGGGACGGGGCTGGAAACACCATATATTTT
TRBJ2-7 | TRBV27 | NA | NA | CASSLSKAGNEQYF | TGTGCCAGCAGTTTATCGAAGGCAGGGAACGAGCAGTACTTC
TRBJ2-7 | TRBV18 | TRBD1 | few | CASSLGTGGASHEQYF | TGTGCCAGCTCACTGGGGACAGGGGGCGCATCCCACGAGCAGTACTTC
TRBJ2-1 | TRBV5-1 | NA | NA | CASSLSRETYNEQFF | TGCGCCAGCAGCTTGAGCCGGGAGACTTACAATGAGCAGTTCTTC
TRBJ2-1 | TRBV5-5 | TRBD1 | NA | CASSPPYRGNEQFF | TGTGCCAGCAGCCCCCCTTACAGGGGCAATGAGCAGTTCTTC
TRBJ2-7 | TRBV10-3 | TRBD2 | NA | CAISGTSGSGEQYF | TGTGCCATCAGTGGGACTAGCGGGAGTGGTGAGCAGTACTTC
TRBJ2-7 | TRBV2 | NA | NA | CASTDRTPGEQYF | TGTGCCAGCACCGACAGGACTCCGGGGGAGCAGTACTTC
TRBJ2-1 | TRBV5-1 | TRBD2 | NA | CASSPGTSGRIYEQFF | TGCGCCAGCAGCCCGGGGACTAGCGGGAGAATCTATGAGCAGTTCTTC
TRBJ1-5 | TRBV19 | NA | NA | CASSWDTDRPQHF | TGTGCCAGTAGTTGGGACACCGATCGGCCCCAGCATTTT
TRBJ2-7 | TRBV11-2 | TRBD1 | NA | CASSSQGALEQYF | TGTGCCAGCAGCTCCCAGGGGGCGCTCGAGCAGTACTTC
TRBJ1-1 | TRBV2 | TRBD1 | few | CASSDVDRGTAAFF | TGTGCCAGCAGTGATGTCGACAGGGGAACGGCCGCTTTCTTT
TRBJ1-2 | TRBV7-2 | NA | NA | CASSSSSRGYTF | TGTGCCAGCAGCTCAAGTTCGAGGGGCTACACCTTC
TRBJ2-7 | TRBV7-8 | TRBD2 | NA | CASSREGASGTYEQYF | TGTGCCAGCAGCCGAGAGGGAGCTAGCGGGACATACGAGCAGTACTTC
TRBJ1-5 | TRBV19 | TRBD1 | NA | CASTGTGGNQPQHF | TGTGCCAGTACCGGGACAGGGGGCAATCAGCCCCAGCATTTT
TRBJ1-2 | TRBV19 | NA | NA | CASSIDPAGNFEDGYTF | TGTGCCAGTAGTATAGATCCGGCAGGGAACTTTGAGGATGGCTACACCTTC
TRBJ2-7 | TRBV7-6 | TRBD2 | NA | CASSLEPGLAALLGSYEQYF | TGTGCCAGCAGCTTGGAACCGGGACTAGCGGCTCTTTTGGGCTCCTACGAGCAGTACTTC
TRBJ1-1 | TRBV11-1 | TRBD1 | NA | CASSLAYQGENTEAFF | TGTGCCAGCAGCTTAGCCTACCAGGGGGAGAACACTGAAGCTTTCTTT
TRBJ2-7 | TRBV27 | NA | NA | CASGTPQGGEQYF | TGTGCCAGCGGCACCCCACAGGGTGGGGAGCAGTACTTC
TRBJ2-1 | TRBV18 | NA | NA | CASSPRNTAGNEQFF | TGTGCCAGCTCACCAAGAAATACAGCCGGAAATGAGCAGTTCTTC
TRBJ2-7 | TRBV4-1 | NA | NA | CASSQRDSRISYEQYF | TGCGCCAGCAGCCAGCGGGACAGTAGGATATCCTACGAGCAGTACTTC
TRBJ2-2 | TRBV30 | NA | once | CAWSFHGELFF | TGTGCCTGGAGTTTCCACGGGGAGCTGTTTTTT
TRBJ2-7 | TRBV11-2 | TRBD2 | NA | CASSLDWTSGYEQYF | TGTGCCAGCAGCTTAGATTGGACTAGCGGCTACGAGCAGTACTTC